A selection of T cell receptor beta chains follows, all from one sample in a study of CD8+CD57+ T cells in acquired aplastic anemia. TCRdb re-called the reads with MiXCR, one entry per CDR3 protein. Of about 200,000 distinct CDR3 sequences listed, over 40% are singletons. Sequenced input: sorted CD4+, CD8+, or CD8+CD57+ T cells (not recorded which) from PBMCs. Source of these receptors: a human donor with aplastic anemia. The CDR3 runs from the conserved cysteine through the conserved F or W.

TRBV7-6 | CASSLDSPYNEQFF
TRBV7-2 | CASSLQKLANEQFF
TRBV7-2 | CASSLFSGRGEGYEQYF
TRBV15 | CATSREDASSLRTELHF
TRBV2 | CASTPPGREQPQHF
TRBV6-5 | CASSRDRGLARETQYF
TRBV6-5 | CASTSAGDRQYF
TRBV25-1 | CASSEGGRGYTF
TRBV2 | CASRNRGTGELFF
TRBV5-1 | CASSLFASGGISGELFF
TRBV7-8 | CASSFYICSARVIAGDTQYF
TRBV4-1 | CASSQDDRSWSSYNSPLHF
TRBV6-1 | CASSIIQGALDYGYTF
TRBV7-3 | CASSPQGGKMGEQYF
TRBV2 | CASSESGTGDLVGSPLHF
TRBV19 | CASRETADSNSPLHF
TRBV7-8 | CASSPGTVGNQPLHF
TRBV2 | CASSTLGGLAGNSPLHF
TRBV30 | CAWTGDRGSPLHF
TRBV15 | CATSRQENYGYTF
TRBV7-9 | CASTTLNSNQPQHF